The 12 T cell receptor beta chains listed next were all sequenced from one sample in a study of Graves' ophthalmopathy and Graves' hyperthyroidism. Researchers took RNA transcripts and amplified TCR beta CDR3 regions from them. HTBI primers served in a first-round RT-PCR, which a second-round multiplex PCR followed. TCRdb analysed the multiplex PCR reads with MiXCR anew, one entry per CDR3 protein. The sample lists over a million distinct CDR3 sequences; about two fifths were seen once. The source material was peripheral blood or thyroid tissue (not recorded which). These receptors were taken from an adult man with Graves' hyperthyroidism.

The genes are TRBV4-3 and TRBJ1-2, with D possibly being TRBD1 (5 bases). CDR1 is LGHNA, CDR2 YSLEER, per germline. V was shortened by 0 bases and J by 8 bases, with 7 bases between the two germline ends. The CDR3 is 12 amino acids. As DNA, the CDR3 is TGCGCCAGCAGCCAAGAGGAGGGGGGCTACACCTTC. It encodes CASSQEEGGYTF.

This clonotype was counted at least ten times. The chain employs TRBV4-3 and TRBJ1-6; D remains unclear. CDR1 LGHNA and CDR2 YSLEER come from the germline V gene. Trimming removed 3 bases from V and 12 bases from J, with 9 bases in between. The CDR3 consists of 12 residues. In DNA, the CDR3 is TGCGCCAGCAGCCAGTCCCGTGGACCCCTCCACTTT. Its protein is CASSQSRGPLHF.

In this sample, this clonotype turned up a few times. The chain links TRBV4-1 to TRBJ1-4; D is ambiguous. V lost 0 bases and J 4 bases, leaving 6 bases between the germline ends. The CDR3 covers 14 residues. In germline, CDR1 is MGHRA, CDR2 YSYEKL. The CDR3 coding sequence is TGCGCCAGCAGCCAAGACAGCCATAATGAAAAACTGTTTTTT. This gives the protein CASSQDSHNEKLFF.

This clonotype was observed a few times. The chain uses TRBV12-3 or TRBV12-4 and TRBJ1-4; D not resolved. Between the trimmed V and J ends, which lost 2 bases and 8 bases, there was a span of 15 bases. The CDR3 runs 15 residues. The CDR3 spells CASSLSVGGREKLFF. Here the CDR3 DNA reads TGTGCCAGCAGTTTATCGGTGGGAGGGAGGGAAAAACTGTTTTTT.

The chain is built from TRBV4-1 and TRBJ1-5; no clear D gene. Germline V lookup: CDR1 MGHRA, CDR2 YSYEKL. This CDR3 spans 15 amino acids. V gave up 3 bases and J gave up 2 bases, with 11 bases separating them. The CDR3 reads CASSHSPLGNQPQHF. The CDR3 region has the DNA TGCGCCAGCAGCCACTCTCCCCTGGGCAATCAGCCCCAGCATTTT.

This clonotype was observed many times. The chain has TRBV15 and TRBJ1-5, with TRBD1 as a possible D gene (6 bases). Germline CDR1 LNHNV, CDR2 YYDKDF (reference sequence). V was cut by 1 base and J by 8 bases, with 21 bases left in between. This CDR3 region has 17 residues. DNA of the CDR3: TGTGCCACCAGCAGAGTAGGCGACAGGTTCCTTATCAAGCCCCAGCATTTT. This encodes CATSRVGDRFLIKPQHF.

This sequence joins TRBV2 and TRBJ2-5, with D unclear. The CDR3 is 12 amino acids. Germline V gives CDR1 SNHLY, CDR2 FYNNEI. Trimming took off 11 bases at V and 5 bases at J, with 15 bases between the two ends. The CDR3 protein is CAPASPRETQYF. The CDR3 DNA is TGTGCCCCCGCATCCCCTCGGGAGACCCAGTACTTC.

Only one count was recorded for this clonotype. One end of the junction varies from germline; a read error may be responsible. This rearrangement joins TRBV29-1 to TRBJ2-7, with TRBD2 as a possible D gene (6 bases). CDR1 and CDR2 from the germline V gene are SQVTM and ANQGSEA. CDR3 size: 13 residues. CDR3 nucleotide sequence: TGTGCCAGCGGGTCGGCCCAAACCTACGAGCAGTACTTC. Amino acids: CASGSAQTYEQYF.

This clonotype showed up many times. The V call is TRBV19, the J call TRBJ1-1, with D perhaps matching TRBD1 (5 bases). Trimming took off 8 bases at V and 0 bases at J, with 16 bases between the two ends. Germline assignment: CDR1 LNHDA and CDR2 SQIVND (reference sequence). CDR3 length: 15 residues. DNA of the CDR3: TGTGCCAGTCAGTATGGGGACGGAATGAACACTGAAGCTTTCTTT. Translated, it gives CASQYGDGMNTEAFF.

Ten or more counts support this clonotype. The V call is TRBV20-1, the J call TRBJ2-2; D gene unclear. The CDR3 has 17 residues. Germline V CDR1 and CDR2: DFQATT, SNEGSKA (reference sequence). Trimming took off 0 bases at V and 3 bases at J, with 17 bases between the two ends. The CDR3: CSARDGQRSRYTGELFF. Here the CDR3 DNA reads TGCAGTGCTAGAGATGGCCAAAGATCTCGGTACACCGGGGAGCTGTTTTTT.

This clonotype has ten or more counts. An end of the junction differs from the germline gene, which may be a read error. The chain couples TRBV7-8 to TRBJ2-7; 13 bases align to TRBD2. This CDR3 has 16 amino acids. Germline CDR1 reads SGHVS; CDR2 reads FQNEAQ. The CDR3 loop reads CANSEGLAGATYEQYF. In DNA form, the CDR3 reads TGTGCCAACAGCGAAGGACTAGCGGGAGCAACCTACGAGCAGTACTTC.

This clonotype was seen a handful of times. The CDR3 coding sequence is TGCGCCAGCAGCCAAGATCCGACGGCGAGCTCCTACGAGCAGTACTTC. Its translation is CASSQDPTASSYEQYF. The rearrangement joins TRBV4-1 to TRBJ2-7; D is ambiguous. Trimming left V 0 bases short and J 0 bases short, with 12 bases between. The germline V gene encodes CDR1 MGHRA and CDR2 YSYEKL. This CDR3 is 16 amino acids long.